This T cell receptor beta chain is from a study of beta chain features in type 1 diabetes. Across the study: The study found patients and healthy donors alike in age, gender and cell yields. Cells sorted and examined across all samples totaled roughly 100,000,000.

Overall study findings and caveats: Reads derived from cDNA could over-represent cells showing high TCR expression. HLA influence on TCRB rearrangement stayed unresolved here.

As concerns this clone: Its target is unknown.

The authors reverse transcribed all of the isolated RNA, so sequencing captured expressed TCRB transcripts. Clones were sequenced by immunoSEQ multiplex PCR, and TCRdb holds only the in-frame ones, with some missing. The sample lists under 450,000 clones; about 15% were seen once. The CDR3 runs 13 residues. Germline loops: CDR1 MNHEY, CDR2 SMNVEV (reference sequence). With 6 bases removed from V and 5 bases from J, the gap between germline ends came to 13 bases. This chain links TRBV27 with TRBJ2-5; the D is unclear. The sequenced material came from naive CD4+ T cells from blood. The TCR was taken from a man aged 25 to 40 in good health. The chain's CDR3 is CASSPQALETQYF. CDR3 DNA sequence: TGTGCCAGCAGCCCGCAGGCCCTTGAGACCCAGTACTTC.